The 17 T cell receptor beta chains below all came from one sample that was sequenced in a study of human T cells and chemical hapten exposure. Regarding time point: patch test 3, about 24 weeks after DPC sensitization. The treatment denotes: therapeutic diphenylcyclopropenone sensitization with weekly scalp DPC. Each CDR3 protein is one row after TCRdb ran MiXCR on the RACE reads. Here the sample spans about 190,000 distinct CDR3 sequences, more than 20% being singletons. The sample here was whole blood, taken in connection with sensitization to the hapten diphenylcyclopropenone (DPC). The receptors come from a woman between 40 and 50 years old with alopecia areata. Some clones in this sample may be carry-over from other donors' samples.

The CDR3 region is CSARDNGAGSTYNSPLHF. CDR3 DNA: TGCAGTGCTAGAGATAACGGCGCCGGGTCAACCTATAATTCACCCCTCCACTTT. The chain has TRBV20-1 and TRBJ1-6; D is uncertain. Germline V lookup: CDR1 DFQATT, CDR2 SNEGSKA (reference sequence). V lost 0 bases to trimming and J lost 2 bases, with 17 bases between them. CDR3 length: 18 residues.

V gene TRBV20-1 combines with J gene TRBJ1-3; no reliable D call. The CDR3 consists of 14 residues. Deletions cut 6 bases from V and 0 bases from J, with 12 bases between. Germline lookup yields CDR1 DFQATT and CDR2 SNEGSKA (reference sequence). CDR3 nucleotides: TGCAGTGCGACGGGCGGTAGCTCTGGAAACACCATATATTTT. It is translated as CSATGGSSGNTIYF.

A few counts support this clonotype. J is TRBJ1-5 and V is TRBV20-1, with a possible D match to TRBD1 (6 bases). Germline CDR1 and CDR2: DFQATT and SNEGSKA (reference sequence). The CDR3 spans 15 residues. Trimming cost V 5 bases and J 3 bases, with 17 bases left between them. The CDR3 sequence: CSAPSRGATNQPQHF. CDR3 in DNA: TGCAGTGCTCCCAGCCGGGGGGCAACCAATCAGCCCCAGCATTTT.

This chain joins TRBV28 and TRBJ2-1, with D unclear. CDR3 length equals 12 residues. The germline V gene encodes CDR1 MDHEN and CDR2 SYDVKM. The V gene lost 2 bases and the J gene lost 6 bases, with 5 bases spanning the gap. CDR3 sequence reads: CASSLTFNEQFF. The CDR3, as DNA: TGTGCCAGCAGTTTAACGTTCAATGAGCAGTTCTTC.

This clonotype was observed a handful of times. The genes are TRBV7-2 and TRBJ1-6; 8 nucleotides line up with TRBD1. The J segment lost 7 bases and the V segment lost 4 bases, leaving 9 bases of the junction unmatched. CDR3 length equals 16 residues. CDR1 SGHTA and CDR2 FQGNSA come from the germline V gene. CDR3 loop: CASSSPTGDRNSPLHF. CDR3 coding DNA: TGTGCCAGCAGCTCCCCGACAGGGGACCGGAATTCACCCCTCCACTTT.

The chain employs TRBV10-3 and TRBJ2-1; 9 bases are a match to TRBD2. This CDR3 is 14 amino acids long. The germline V gene encodes CDR1 ENHRY and CDR2 SYGVKD. The J segment lost 10 bases and the V segment lost 3 bases, leaving 7 bases of the junction unmatched. CDR3 nucleotides: TGTGCCATCAGTGAACCGGGACTAGCAAACGAGCAGTTCTTC. Residues: CAISEPGLANEQFF.

This clonotype was seen a few times. The CDR3 loop reads CASRKGDTEAFF. The CDR3 DNA reads TGTGCCAGCCGGAAGGGGGACACTGAAGCTTTCTTT. The chain joins TRBV6-2 or TRBV6-3 to TRBJ1-1, with a tentative D call TRBD1 (6 bases). Trimming cost V 8 bases and J 3 bases, with 10 bases left between them. Germline CDR1 is MNHEY and CDR2 is SVGEGT. The CDR3 runs 12 residues.

This clonotype came up once. This rearrangement joins TRBV6-5 to TRBJ1-2, with D possibly being TRBD1 (6 bases). The CDR3 has 17 residues. V dropped 2 bases and J dropped 7 bases, with 23 bases sitting between them. The V gene's germline CDR1 is MNHEY and CDR2 SVGAGI. The CDR3 is CASSYTFSGRGARGYTF. CDR3 bases: TGTGCCAGCAGTTACACTTTCTCGGGACGGGGGGCGCGTGGCTACACCTTC.

In its sample, this clonotype was seen a few times. The chain links TRBV10-3 to TRBJ2-2; the D gene is possibly TRBD1 (6 bases). The germline CDR1 and CDR2 sequences are ENHRY and SYGVKD. The CDR3 has 15 residues. V lost 6 bases and J 5 bases, leaving 16 bases between the germline ends. CDR3 in amino acids: CAIRPTGGRTGELFF. For the CDR3, the DNA is TGTGCCATCAGGCCAACTGGGGGCAGGACCGGGGAGCTGTTTTTT.

The chain links TRBV7-9 to TRBJ1-2; TRBD1 matches 7 bases. This CDR3 is 14 amino acids long. V was pared by 5 bases and J by 2 bases, with 5 bases of the junction left unmatched. Germline V gives CDR1 SEHNR, CDR2 FQNEAQ (reference sequence). The CDR3 protein is CASSRPTGNYGYTF. The CDR3 nucleotides are TGTGCCAGCAGCAGGCCGACAGGGAACTATGGCTACACCTTC.

This sequence joins TRBV20-1 and TRBJ1-5; a possible D gene is TRBD1 (5 bases). The V and J ends lost 5 bases and 3 bases respectively, with 11 bases between them. From germline, CDR1 is DFQATT and CDR2 SNEGSKA (reference sequence). This CDR3 region has 13 residues. CDR3 in DNA: TGCAGTGCTTACCGGGACCCCAATCAGCCCCAGCATTTT. The encoded protein is CSAYRDPNQPQHF.

The rearrangement links TRBV5-5 to TRBJ1-1; 7 bases align to TRBD1. This CDR3 contains 13 residues. V lost 2 bases to trimming and J lost 5 bases; unmatched junction nucleotides: 3. The germline V gene has CDR1 SGHKS and CDR2 YYEKEE (reference sequence). CDR3 in amino acids: CASSLQGLTEAFF. The DNA for the CDR3 is TGTGCCAGCAGCTTACAGGGGCTGACTGAAGCTTTCTTT.

The V call is TRBV5-1, the J call TRBJ1-1; 7 nucleotides agree with TRBD1. Trimming took 7 bases from V and 2 from J; bases not matched to a gene: 5. Looked up from germline, CDR1 is SGHRS and CDR2 is YFSETQ. The CDR3 is 13 residues long. The CDR3: CASADRENTEAFF. The CDR3, as DNA: TGCGCCAGCGCTGACAGGGAAAACACTGAAGCTTTCTTT. The full variable domain, with the rest looked up from reference TRBV5-1 and TRBJ1-1, is KAGVTQTPRYLIKTRGQQVTLSCSPISGHRSVSWYQQTPGQGLQFLFEYFSETQRNKGNFPGRFSGRQFSNSRSEMNVSTLELGDSALYLCASADRENTEAFFGQGTRLTVV.

V gene TRBV5-5 combines with J gene TRBJ2-3; D is uncertain. V lost 4 bases and J 0 bases, leaving 6 bases between the germline ends. This CDR3 has 13 residues. The V gene's germline CDR1 is SGHKS and CDR2 YYEKEE (reference sequence). The CDR3 DNA reads TGTGCCAGCAGCACCCCTAGCACAGATACGCAGTATTTT. It yields the protein CASSTPSTDTQYF.

DNA for the CDR3: TGCAGCGTTGGGGGAGCCGGGTCGCTATACAATGAGCAGTTCTTC. This gives the protein CSVGGAGSLYNEQFF. The chain employs TRBV29-1 and TRBJ2-1; D is possibly TRBD2 (5 bases). CDR1 is SQVTM, CDR2 ANQGSEA, per germline. The V end was cut by 4 bases, the J end by 4 bases, with 17 bases between. The CDR3 contains 15 residues.

J is TRBJ2-7 and V is TRBV20-1; 15 bases align to TRBD2. In germline, CDR1 is DFQATT, CDR2 SNEGSKA (reference sequence). J was trimmed by 1 base and V by 6 bases; bases with no gene match: 7. The CDR3 is 16 residues long. The DNA of the CDR3 is TGCAGTGCCGGGACTAGCGGGAGGTTCACGTCCTACGAGCAGTACTTC. It encodes CSAGTSGRFTSYEQYF.

The CDR3 DNA is TGTGCCAGCAGCTCCCCTGCGGGCGGGGACACTGAAGCTTTCTTT. Translating it yields CASSSPAGGDTEAFF. This chain uses TRBV7-9 with TRBJ1-1; D not resolved. Trimming shortened V by 4 bases and J by 3 bases, and 15 bases separated the two germline ends. The CDR3 length is 15 residues. Per germline, CDR1 SEHNR and CDR2 FQNEAQ (reference sequence).